These T cell receptor beta chains were read from a single sample in a study of T-cell memory formation after mild COVID-19. One entry per CDR3 protein results from TCRdb running MiXCR on the 5' RACE reads. The sample includes fewer than 350,000 distinct CDR3 sequences, 15% of them seen just once. Sequenced sample: PBMCs or a T cell subset sorted from them (not recorded which). These receptors came from a man in his late teens or twenties who had mild COVID-19 (a few samples of this study predate the infection). Cell type and time point are not known. Each CDR3 is given with its conserved first and last residue. The D gene is left open where the match is weak. Size values are once, few and many counts, or a class for expanded clones, and some rows have none.

abundance,j_gene,d_gene,v_gene,CDR3aa,CDR3nt
few,TRBJ2-2,.,TRBV28,CASHENTGELFF,TGTGCCAGTCACGAGAACACCGGGGAGCTGTTTTTT
few,TRBJ2-5,TRBD2,TRBV20-1,CSARVAGGRETQYF,TGCAGTGCTAGGGTAGCGGGGGGGCGAGAGACCCAGTACTTC
.,TRBJ2-5,TRBD1,TRBV29-1,CSVPGQVKTQYF,TGCAGCGTACCGGGACAGGTCAAGACCCAGTACTTC
.,TRBJ2-5,TRBD1,TRBV20-1,CSARVVGTGKETQYF,TGCAGTGCTAGAGTAGTCGGGACAGGGAAAGAGACCCAGTACTTC
.,TRBJ2-2,.,TRBV12-3/TRBV12-4,CASSPHQLGAGELFF,TGTGCCAGCAGTCCTCATCAGTTGGGTGCCGGGGAGCTGTTTTTT
many,TRBJ2-7,.,TRBV7-8,CASSPYTVVTLSF,TGTGCCAGCAGCCCATACACCGTCGTAACACTCAGTTTC
few,TRBJ2-1,TRBD1,TRBV5-4,CASSLVGQGADNEQFF,TGTGCCAGCAGCCTGGTGGGGCAGGGGGCGGACAATGAGCAGTTCTTC
.,TRBJ2-3,TRBD2,TRBV7-6,CASSKPLLTSGGADTQYF,TGTGCCAGCAGCAAACCCCTATTGACTAGCGGGGGGGCAGATACGCAGTATTTT
many,TRBJ2-1,.,TRBV4-1,CASSQPLRTGQNEQFF,TGCGCCAGCAGCCAACCCCTAAGGACGGGTCAAAATGAGCAGTTCTTC
many,TRBJ1-5,.,TRBV7-9,CASSQSGSNQPQHF,TGTGCCAGCAGTCAATCGGGAAGCAATCAGCCCCAGCATTTT
.,TRBJ2-1,.,TRBV6-2/TRBV6-3,CASRNRDSSNEQFF,TGTGCCAGCAGAAACAGGGACTCTAGCAATGAGCAGTTCTTC
.,TRBJ2-3,.,TRBV5-1,CASSFQDTDTQYF,TGCGCCAGCAGCTTCCAGGACACAGATACGCAGTATTTT
few,TRBJ2-5,.,TRBV4-1,CASSQVSTDEETQYF,TGCGCCAGCAGCCAAGTTTCGACAGATGAAGAGACCCAGTACTTC
.,TRBJ2-1,TRBD1,TRBV27,CASSPVGQGAGDFYNEQFF,TGTGCCAGCAGTCCCGTGGGGCAGGGGGCAGGGGACTTCTACAATGAGCAGTTCTTC
.,TRBJ1-5,.,TRBV5-1,CASSPDNNQPQHF,TGCGCCAGCAGCCCAGACAATAATCAGCCCCAGCATTTT
.,TRBJ1-5,TRBD1,TRBV5-1,CASSPSGQGSNQPQHF,TGCGCCAGCAGCCCATCGGGACAGGGAAGCAATCAGCCCCAGCATTTT
.,TRBJ2-5,TRBD2,TRBV2,CATFLSLKPGLTATTNSQETQYF,TGTGCCACCTTCCTCTCCCTGAAACCGGGACTAACGGCTACTACCAACTCGCAAGAGACCCAGTACTTC
.,TRBJ2-1,TRBD1,TRBV7-9,CASSPRTGQGPYNEQFF,TGTGCCAGCAGCCCTCGAACGGGACAGGGGCCCTACAATGAGCAGTTCTTC
many,TRBJ1-4,.,TRBV19,CATGTYEKLFF,TGTGCCACTGGAACTTATGAAAAACTGTTTTTT
.,TRBJ2-3,TRBD2,TRBV7-2,CASSFTSGGKTDTQYF,TGTGCCAGCAGCTTCACTAGCGGGGGGAAGACAGATACGCAGTATTTT
.,TRBJ1-6,.,TRBV7-9,CASRTYQDSPLHF,TGTGCCTCGAGGACATACCAGGATTCACCCCTCCACTTT
.,TRBJ2-7,.,TRBV5-1,CASSLVGFNYEQYF,TGCGCCAGCAGCTTGGTCGGGTTCAATTACGAGCAGTACTTC